The entry that follows covers one TCR beta chain sequence. Its antigen remains unidentified. Base-call qualities are not available, and no considerably larger clone is one nucleotide away. Library generation was performed with multiplex PCR. Sequencing was carried out with an Illumina HiSeq 4000. TCR beta libraries were built with iRepertoire HTBI primers and Arm-PCR amplification of CDR3 regions. Before sequencing, the PCR products went through gel purification. As for how the authors treated the data: Gene usage analysis of CDR3 amino acid clonotypes relied on the 60 or so TRBV and around 14 TRBJ segments identified across samples. COPE and FqMerger were used to merge filtered high-quality paired reads into contigs. BLAST was used to align contigs to IMGT TRBV, TRBD and TRBJ reference genes, and CDR3 was defined according to IMGT. Clonotypes above 0.1% frequency were classified as highly expanded clones. Shannon entropy served as the measure of repertoire diversity, while the Gini coefficient captured V-J evenness. Public clonotypes were defined as clonotypes shared by more than one individual. The public reads were reprocessed in TCRdb via fastp at Q25 and MiXCR, keeping in-frame beta chains. Every entry covers one CDR3 protein and lists the most common genes and DNA from its rows. TCRdb, not the authors, supplied the V and J calls. This sample has a few hundred thousand distinct CDR3 sequences in its table, and around 16% of those were observed once. Over 7% of the sample goes to the ten largest clones.

The CDR3 starts with the cysteine, ends with the phenylalanine, and has 14 residues. The entry retains the CDR3 DNA only, 42 bases that are in frame from base 1. The germline V gene provides CDR1 KGHSH and CDR2 LQKENI. For this chain, trimming is 5 bases at the V end and 5 bases at the J end, and the number of junction bases without a gene match is 7. Read against the paper, the sample's time point label means: newly diagnosed GD, antithyroid drugs for less than 3 months. For both TCR sequencing and RNA sequencing, RNA was extracted from PBMCs in TRIzol. The diagnosis of Graves' disease was made according to American Thyroid Association guidelines. The patients came from an endocrinology department in Xi'an, China. From each patient, roughly 9 milliliters of peripheral blood was collected into an EDTA anticoagulant tube. Ficoll Paque Plus density gradient separation was used to isolate PBMCs, and no additional T cell sorting was done. An Agilent 2100 Bioanalyzer and agarose gel were used to check RNA quality, while a NanoDrop 2000 measured RNA concentration.

This record comes from a study of regulatory T cells in long-lasting Graves disease (dated by TCRdb to 2020 to 2023). The study in broad terms: Patients with newly diagnosed Graves' disease had been on antithyroid drugs for under 3 months. The study was conducted in China and was registered as a clinical trial. This study used TCR sequencing and RNA sequencing of peripheral blood to compare persistent Graves' disease patients against newly diagnosed Graves' disease patients. A total of roughly 35 samples underwent TCR sequencing: around 13 from persistent and roughly 20 from newly diagnosed Graves' disease patients. Beyond this particular receptor, the publication reports: Only the TCR beta chain was sequenced and analyzed. The study examined only peripheral blood because the primary lesion, thyroid tissue, could not be accessed. Compared with newly diagnosed patients, persistent Graves' disease patients had lower TCR Shannon entropy and fewer highly expanded clones, which suggests clonal expansion. A larger number of public clonotypes was shared among persistent patients (2,741) than among newly diagnosed patients (around 880). Persistent disease showed preferential use of TRBV28, TRBJ1-2 and TRBJ2-5, whereas newly diagnosed disease favored TRBV20-1 and TRBJ2-1. As a limitation, the authors acknowledged that the small sample size may reduce accuracy.

These data also formed part of another study, on T cells in Graves' hyperthyroidism and ophthalmopathy. The second study's authors report: Stable Graves' hyperthyroidism was defined as the absence of progression to ophthalmopathy over 18 months of follow-up. Hyperthyroidism patients were newly diagnosed, with disease duration under 2 months, and aged 18 to 65 years. Patients with uncontrolled infections, other autoimmune diseases, pregnancy or lactation were excluded. Clinical symptoms, serum thyroxine and TRAb, thyroid ultrasound, and orbital computed tomography formed the basis for the diagnoses. For the first round of RT-PCR on the TCR CDR3, the HTBI primer set was used together with the Qiagen OneStep RT-PCR kit. Most expanded thyroid clonotypes (frequency above 0.001) were also found in blood, which suggests that blood repertoires may mirror thyroid immune responses. Ophthalmopathy was separated from stable hyperthyroidism by a 13 V-J signature model, with over 85% sensitivity and around 81% specificity obtained in cross-validation and 80%/75% obtained in testing. In validation, progression to ophthalmopathy was predicted by the model with 70.59% sensitivity and roughly 76% specificity, a median of about 6.8 months before onset. TCR V-J signatures able to tell the groups apart were searched for in a discovery cohort of more than 90 patients, of whom around 42 had Graves' ophthalmopathy and under 65 had stable Graves' hyperthyroidism. Whether ophthalmopathy could be predicted prospectively was tested in an independent validation cohort made up of roughly 19 hyperthyroidism patients plus 17 patients who later progressed to ophthalmopathy. The 100 or so discovery patients were randomly split 7:3 into training and test sets. In addition, the study compared T-cell repertoires in thyroid tissue and in blood from roughly 6 Graves' hyperthyroidism patients. Once sampling was done, hyperthyroidism patients were given methimazole at a starting dose of 30 mg daily, whereas ophthalmopathy patients were given high-dose intravenous methylprednisolone. The libraries were constructed in a second round of multiplex PCR and then size-selected and purified. Paired-end sequencing of the libraries was performed with 100 bp reads on an Illumina HiSeq2000. SOAPnuke was used to process the raw data, removing reads that contained adapters or uncalled bases, had a mean Phred below 15, or lacked an exact match to the constant primer or identifier. High-quality paired reads were merged using COPE v1.2.5, and each unique nucleotide sequence was defined as a clonotype. MiTCR v1.1 was used to align the clonotypes against IMGT TRBV, TRBD and TRBJ reference segments. The analysis was restricted to V-J combinations with a frequency above 0.0001, which together covered roughly 99% of the repertoires. The TCS score was defined as the ratio of F50 (clonal expansion) to E x V (chaos), calculated using BLOSUM62-based TCRdist between CDR3 peptides within each V-J. Welch's t-statistics and random forest reduced several hundred V-J features to roughly 13, which were used in a naive Bayes classifier (R e1071). Sample size was not statistically predetermined, and investigators were not blinded to group allocation. According to the paper, TCR Vbeta CDR3 sequencing was carried out on around 140 peripheral blood samples, which came from approximately 43 ophthalmopathy, about 75 hyperthyroidism and about 17 progressor patients.

The sample was peripheral blood mononuclear cells (PBMCs), taken at new diagnosis, from a patient treated with antithyroid drugs. This TCR was recovered from a woman between 35 and 50 years old with Graves disease. Donor details come from another sample of the same person, matched by shared clones. The chain uses TRBV18 and TRBJ2-7; the central 9 bases match TRBD1. The CDR3 region has the sequence CASSFRRDRDEQYF. In nucleotide form, the sequence is TGTGCCAGCTCATTCCGCCGGGACAGGGACGAGCAGTACTTC.